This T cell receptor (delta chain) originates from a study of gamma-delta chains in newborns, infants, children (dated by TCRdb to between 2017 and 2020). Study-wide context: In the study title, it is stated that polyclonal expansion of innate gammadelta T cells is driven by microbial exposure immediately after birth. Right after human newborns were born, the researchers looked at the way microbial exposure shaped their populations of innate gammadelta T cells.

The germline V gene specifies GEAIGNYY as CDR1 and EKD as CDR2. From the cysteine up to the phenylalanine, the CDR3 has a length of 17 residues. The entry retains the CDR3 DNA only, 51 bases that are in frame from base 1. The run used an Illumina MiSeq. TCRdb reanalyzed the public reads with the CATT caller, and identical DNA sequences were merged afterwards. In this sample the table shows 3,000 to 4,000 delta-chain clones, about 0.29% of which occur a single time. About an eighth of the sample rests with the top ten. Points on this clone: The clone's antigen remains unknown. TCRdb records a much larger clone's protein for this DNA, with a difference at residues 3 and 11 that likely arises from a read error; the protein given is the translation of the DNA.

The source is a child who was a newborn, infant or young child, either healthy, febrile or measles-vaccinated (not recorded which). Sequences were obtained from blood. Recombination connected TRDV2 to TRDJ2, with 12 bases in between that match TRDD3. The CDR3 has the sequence CAWDTLLGDTSTAQLFF. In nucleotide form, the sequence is TGTGCCTGGGACACCTTACTGGGGGATACTTCGACAGCACAACTCTTCTTT.